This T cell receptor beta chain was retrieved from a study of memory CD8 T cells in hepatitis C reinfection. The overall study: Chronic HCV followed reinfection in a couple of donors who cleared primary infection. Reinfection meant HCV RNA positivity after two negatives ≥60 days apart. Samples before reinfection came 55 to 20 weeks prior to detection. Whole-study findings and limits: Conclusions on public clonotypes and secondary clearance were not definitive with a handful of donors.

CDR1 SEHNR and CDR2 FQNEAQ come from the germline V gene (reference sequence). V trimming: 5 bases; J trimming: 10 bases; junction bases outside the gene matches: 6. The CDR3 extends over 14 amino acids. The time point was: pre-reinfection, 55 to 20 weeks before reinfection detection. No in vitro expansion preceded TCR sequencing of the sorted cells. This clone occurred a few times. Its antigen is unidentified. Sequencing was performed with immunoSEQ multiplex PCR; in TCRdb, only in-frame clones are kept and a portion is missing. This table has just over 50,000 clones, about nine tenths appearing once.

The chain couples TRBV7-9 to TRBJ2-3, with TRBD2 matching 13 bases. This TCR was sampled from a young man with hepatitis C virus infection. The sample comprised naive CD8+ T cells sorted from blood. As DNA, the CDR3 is TGTGCCAGCAGCCCTCAGACTAGCGGGAGGCCGCAGTATTTT. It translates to CASSPQTSGRPQYF.